Listed below are T cell receptor beta chains from one sample, sequenced in a study of blood T cell repertoires in COVID-19. Libraries were prepared by immunoSEQ multiplex PCR; TCRdb keeps only in-frame clonotypes and omits some of them. The sample lists around 470,000 clones; nearly 90% were seen once. Source material: peripheral blood. The origin of the receptors is a man aged 18 to 29 with COVID-19, enrolled during active disease. The CDR3 runs from the conserved cysteine through the conserved F or W. The D gene is left open where the match is weak. Clone size, where shown, is once, few, many, or a class for clones that have expanded.

.	TRBV30	13	TRBJ1-2	.	CAWSHQTGYGYTF	TGTGCCTGGAGTCACCAAACCGGGTATGGCTACACCTTC
.	TRBV19	15	TRBJ2-1	.	CASSNVQGSYNEQFF	TGTGCCAGTAGTAATGTCCAGGGGTCCTACAATGAGCAGTTCTTC
.	TRBV2	15	TRBJ2-1	TRBD2	CASSDGGSPYNEQFF	TGTGCCAGCAGTGACGGGGGGAGTCCCTACAATGAGCAGTTCTTC
few	TRBV7-6	15	TRBJ2-7	TRBD2	CASSLRTSGSYEQYF	TGTGCCAGCAGCTTACGGACTAGCGGGAGCTACGAGCAGTACTTC
.	TRBV5-4	16	TRBJ2-5	TRBD1	CASSSGGTGGQETQYF	TGTGCCAGCAGCTCAGGAGGGACAGGGGGTCAAGAGACCCAGTACTTC
once	TRBV7-2	14	TRBJ2-7	TRBD2	CASSPSGTSYEQYF	TGTGCCAGCAGCCCGAGCGGGACGTCCTACGAGCAGTACTTC
.	TRBV18	14	TRBJ2-1	TRBD2	CASSRPGGLDEQFF	TGTGCCAGCTCACGCCCTGGAGGACTAGATGAGCAGTTCTTC
.	TRBV2	15	TRBJ2-3	TRBD2	CASRKGTSGTDTQYF	TGTGCCAGCAGGAAAGGGACTAGCGGCACAGATACGCAGTATTTT
.	TRBV11-2	12	TRBJ2-7	.	CASSLGQEQQYF	TGTGCCAGCAGCTTAGGCCAGGAACAGCAGTACTTC
.	TRBV2	15	TRBJ1-1	TRBD1	CATTGTGAMNTEAFF	TGTGCCACCACCGGGACAGGGGCCATGAACACTGAAGCTTTCTTT
.	TRBV11-2	13	TRBJ2-5	.	CASSSTSYETQYF	TGTGCCAGCAGCTCGACTAGTTATGAGACCCAGTACTTC
once	TRBV5-1	14	TRBJ1-3	TRBD1	CASSGSGQGNTIYF	TGCGCCAGCAGCGGGTCTGGACAGGGCAACACCATATATTTT
.	TRBV27	15	TRBJ1-2	TRBD1	CASSPGTGGAYGYTF	TGTGCCAGCAGTCCCGGGACAGGGGGGGCCTATGGCTACACCTTC
.	TRBV10-2	13	TRBJ1-6	.	CASKGGRSSPLHF	TGCGCCAGCAAAGGAGGAAGGAGTTCACCCCTCCACTTT
once	TRBV24-1	14	TRBJ2-2	.	CATSDFPFTGELFF	TGTGCCACCAGTGATTTCCCATTCACCGGGGAGCTGTTTTTT
once	TRBV3-1/TRBV3-2	18	TRBJ2-6	TRBD1	CASSQGTGTNSGANVLTF	TGTGCCAGCAGCCAAGGGACAGGGACCAACTCTGGGGCCAACGTCCTGACTTTC
.	TRBV7-8	20	TRBJ2-3	TRBD2	CASSLGKLAGGRTSTDTQYF	TGTGCCAGCAGCTTAGGGAAGCTAGCGGGAGGCCGAACTAGCACAGATACGCAGTATTTT
.	TRBV27	13	TRBJ1-2	.	CASSSMPVYGYTF	TGTGCCAGCAGTTCCATGCCAGTCTATGGCTACACCTTC
.	TRBV15	16	TRBJ2-3	.	CATSSQQGAATDTQYF	TGTGCCACCAGCTCCCAACAAGGGGCGGCGACAGATACGCAGTATTTT
.	TRBV18	19	TRBJ1-4	.	CASSPNRSQVSATNEKLFF	TGTGCCAGCTCACCAAACCGGTCACAGGTCTCTGCAACTAATGAAAAACTGTTTTTT
.	TRBV30	17	TRBJ1-4	TRBD1	CAWSATTTGTGNEKLFF	TGTGCCTGGAGTGCTACCACCACCGGGACAGGGAATGAAAAACTGTTTTTT
.	TRBV7-8	15	TRBJ1-1	.	CASNPLRSGDTEAFF	TGTGCCAGCAACCCATTACGTTCCGGGGACACTGAAGCTTTCTTT
.	TRBV4-1	17	TRBJ2-7	.	CASSPVTNSMISYEQYF	TGCGCCAGCAGCCCGGTGACGAACAGCATGATCTCCTACGAGCAGTACTTC
.	TRBV27	15	TRBJ2-7	TRBD2	CASSRTSGRTYEQYF	TGTGCCAGCAGCCGAACTAGCGGGAGGACCTACGAGCAGTACTTC
.	TRBV5-5	14	TRBJ2-7	TRBD1	CASSFSQGGYEQYF	TGTGCCAGCAGCTTCTCACAGGGGGGCTACGAGCAGTACTTC
.	TRBV6-5	14	TRBJ2-3	.	CASSRGDITDTQYF	TGTGCCAGCAGTCGGGGGGACATCACAGATACGCAGTATTTT
.	TRBV11-3	15	TRBJ2-4	TRBD1	CASSLDGTAENIQYF	TGTGCCAGCAGCTTAGATGGGACAGCCGAAAACATTCAGTACTTC
.	TRBV4-1	14	TRBJ1-2	.	CASSQDQGRGGYTF	TGCGCCAGCAGCCAAGATCAGGGGCGTGGAGGCTACACCTTC
.	TRBV5-4	16	TRBJ1-1	TRBD1	CASSPRTGALVTEAFF	TGTGCCAGCAGCCCTCGGACAGGGGCTTTGGTGACTGAAGCTTTCTTT
.	TRBV9	14	TRBJ2-5	TRBD1	CASSGTGGAETQYF	TGTGCCAGCAGCGGGACAGGGGGCGCTGAGACCCAGTACTTC